Below, 26 T cell receptor beta chains from the same sample are listed, as sequenced in a study of blood T cell repertoires in COVID-19. Libraries were prepared by immunoSEQ multiplex PCR; TCRdb keeps only in-frame clonotypes and omits some of them. The sample shows about 67,000 clones, over 80% of them seen only once. The sample was peripheral blood. The receptors stem from a man aged 50 to 59 with active COVID-19.

The chain is built from TRBV10-3 and TRBJ2-1, with D perhaps TRBD2 (6 bases). CDR1 and CDR2 (germline): ENHRY, SYGVKD. The CDR3 consists of 15 residues. The V and J ends lost 6 bases and 2 bases respectively, with 14 bases between them. The CDR3 loop is CAISVGGGAYNEQFF. Here the CDR3 DNA reads TGTGCCATCAGCGTAGGAGGCGGGGCCTACAATGAGCAGTTCTTC.

The chain couples TRBV19 to TRBJ1-1; TRBD1 matches 7 bases. The germline gives CDR1 LNHDA, CDR2 SQIVND (reference sequence). J was trimmed by 0 bases and V by 6 bases; bases with no gene match: 7. This CDR3 is built from 15 residues. CDR3 in DNA: TGTGCCAGTAGGAGACAGGGACCAATGAACACTGAAGCTTTCTTT. Translation gives CASRRQGPMNTEAFF.

This clone was observed a single time. This chain joins TRBV7-3 and TRBJ2-1; D remains ambiguous. From germline, CDR1 is SGHTA and CDR2 FQGTGA. The length of the CDR3 is 16 residues. Between the trimmed V and J ends, which lost 2 bases and 1 base, there was a span of 12 bases. The CDR3: CASSLRSHGSYNEQFF. In nucleotides, the CDR3 is TGTGCCAGCAGCTTACGGAGTCACGGGTCCTACAATGAGCAGTTCTTC.

The CDR3 DNA sequence: TGTGCCAGCGGAAACGTCAGGGTGAATGAAAAACTGTTTTTT. This translates into CASGNVRVNEKLFF. This chain links TRBV28 with TRBJ1-4; TRBD1 might be the D (5 bases). Between the trimmed V and J ends, which lost 8 bases and 5 bases, there was a span of 15 bases. The length of the CDR3 is 14 residues. The germline V gene has CDR1 MDHEN and CDR2 SYDVKM.

The chain couples TRBV25-1 to TRBJ1-4, with TRBD1 matching 12 bases. The CDR3 is made up of 18 amino acids. From germline, CDR1 is MGHDK and CDR2 SYGVNS. With 4 bases clipped from V and 0 bases from J, the junction kept 6 bases outside the gene matches. CDR3 DNA: TGTGCCAGCAGTGGGGGACAGGGGGCCTATGCAACTAATGAAAAACTGTTTTTT. It is translated as CASSGGQGAYATNEKLFF.

V is TRBV7-2 and J is TRBJ2-2; D gene ambiguous. The germline V gene has CDR1 SGHTA and CDR2 FQGNSA. Trimming stripped 4 bases from V and 1 base from J, with 7 bases between. The CDR3 extends over 14 amino acids. CDR3 sequence reads: CASSSRRNTGELFF. The CDR3 nucleotides are TGTGCCAGCAGCTCCCGTCGGAACACCGGGGAGCTGTTTTTT.

The chain carries TRBV15 and TRBJ2-1; 9 positions agree with TRBD2. The V segment lost 1 base and the J segment 7 bases; nucleotides outside the gene matches: 5. The CDR3 extends over 15 amino acids. Per the germline V gene, CDR1 is LNHNV and CDR2 is YYDKDF (reference sequence). CDR3 in amino acids: CATSRVGLAQNEQFF. In DNA, the CDR3 is TGTGCCACCAGCAGAGTAGGACTAGCGCAGAATGAGCAGTTCTTC.

The chain combines TRBV11-2 with TRBJ2-7, with 9 bases identical to TRBD1. CDR3 length: 18 amino acids. Germline loops: CDR1 SGHAT, CDR2 FQNNGV. J gave up 4 bases and V 6 bases, and 19 bases lay outside the gene matches. The CDR3 region has the DNA TGTGCCAGCAGACCCGGGACAGGGAAAGGTTTGGGACTATACGAGCAGTACTTC. As protein: CASRPGTGKGLGLYEQYF.

The rearrangement links TRBV21-1 to TRBJ2-5; the table's TRBD1 call for D was not verified on the DNA. TRBV21-1 constitutes a pseudogene. This CDR3 has 15 residues. CDR3 sequence reads: CASNHTTGPQETQYF. CDR3 coding DNA: TGTGCCAGCAACCACACCACAGGCCCCCAAGAGACCCAGTACTTC.

The genes are TRBV18 and TRBJ1-1, with 8 bases lining up with TRBD1. Germline CDR1 is KGHSH and CDR2 is LQKENI. The CDR3 spans 14 residues. Unmatched junction bases numbered 3, after V lost 5 bases and J lost 1 base. This CDR3 is CASSGQGPNTEAFF. CDR3 DNA sequence: TGTGCCAGCTCAGGACAGGGCCCGAACACTGAAGCTTTCTTT.

This rearrangement joins TRBV7-8 to TRBJ1-1; a weak D match, TRBD1 (6 bases). The CDR3 is made up of 16 amino acids. V lost 0 bases to trimming and J lost 1 base, with 12 bases between them. Germline V gives CDR1 SGHVS, CDR2 FQNEAQ. In nucleotides, the CDR3 is TGTGCCAGCAGCTTAGCCCGGACAGTCAAGAACACTGAAGCTTTCTTT. It encodes CASSLARTVKNTEAFF.

The J gene is TRBJ1-1, the V gene TRBV3-1 (or the pseudogene TRBV3-2); tentative D call: TRBD1 (6 bases). In germline, CDR1 is LGHDT, CDR2 YNNKEL (reference sequence). The V end lost 4 bases, the J end lost 0 bases, and 9 bases lay between the germline ends. CDR3 length: 14 residues. CDR3 nucleotide sequence: TGTGCCAGCAGCCTCACAGGGTTGAACACTGAAGCTTTCTTT. Translating gives CASSLTGLNTEAFF.

This chain links TRBV7-9 with TRBJ2-3; D is ambiguous. Trimming pared 5 bases from V and 6 bases from J, leaving 9 bases between. The germline V gene has CDR1 SEHNR and CDR2 FQNEAQ (reference sequence). The CDR3 covers 12 residues. CDR3 bases: TGTGCCAGCAGCCCCCCGCAGGATACGCAGTATTTT. Translated, it gives CASSPPQDTQYF.

The chain links TRBV7-8 to TRBJ2-1; weak D call: TRBD2 (5 bases). Per the germline V gene, CDR1 is SGHVS and CDR2 is FQNEAQ. The CDR3 loop spans 15 amino acids. V shed 0 bases and J shed 4 bases, with 10 bases lying between them. This chain's CDR3 is CASSLASGGYNEQFF. The CDR3 bases are TGTGCCAGCAGCTTAGCGTCGGGCGGGTACAATGAGCAGTTCTTC.

V is TRBV9 and J is TRBJ1-3; D perhaps matches TRBD1 (6 bases). From germline, CDR1 is SGDLS and CDR2 YYNGEE. With 4 bases removed from V and 0 bases from J, the gap between germline ends came to 11 bases. This CDR3 region has 15 residues. Here the CDR3 DNA reads TGTGCCAGCAGCTGGGACACGAGCTCTGGAAACACCATATATTTT. Residues: CASSWDTSSGNTIYF.

This CDR3 reads CATKGLAGGNEQFF. The CDR3 region has the DNA TGTGCCACGAAGGGACTAGCGGGGGGGAATGAGCAGTTCTTC. This sequence joins TRBV19 and TRBJ2-1; 16 bases map to TRBD2. CDR3 length: 14 residues. CDR1 and CDR2 from the germline V gene are LNHDA and SQIVND (reference sequence). Trimming took 10 bases from V and 7 from J; bases not matched to a gene: 4.

V and J are TRBV6-5 and TRBJ2-1, with 8 bases aligning to TRBD2. There are 14 residues in the CDR3. V was clipped by 7 bases and J by 5 bases; unmatched bases: 7. The V gene's germline CDR1 is MNHEY and CDR2 SVGAGI. CDR3 residues: CASNSGSPHNEQFF. CDR3 DNA sequence: TGTGCCAGCAACAGCGGGAGCCCCCACAATGAGCAGTTCTTC.

A word on this clone: This CDR3 is also generated by other DNA sequences in the sample. The V call is TRBV14, the J call TRBJ1-1; no definite D call. V gave up 3 bases and J gave up 0 bases, with 5 bases separating them. The CDR3 sequence is 13 residues long. Germline lookup yields CDR1 SGHDN and CDR2 FVKESK. The CDR3: CASSQALNTEAFF. Written as DNA, the CDR3 is TGTGCCAGCAGCCAGGCCCTGAACACTGAAGCTTTCTTT.

The gene calls are TRBV28 and TRBJ1-4, with 7 positions matching TRBD1. This CDR3 region has 13 residues. Germline CDR1 MDHEN, CDR2 SYDVKM. V lost 5 bases, J lost 5 bases, and 2 bases stayed unmatched. This CDR3 reads CASSQGVNEKLFF. CDR3 DNA: TGTGCCAGCAGTCAGGGGGTGAATGAAAAACTGTTTTTT.

The V call is TRBV4-1, the J call TRBJ2-7; 11 bases agree with TRBD2. Trimming took 0 bases from V and 4 from J; bases not matched to a gene: 2. CDR3 length equals 15 residues. In germline, CDR1 is MGHRA, CDR2 YSYEKL. The DNA of the CDR3 is TGCGCCAGCAGCCAAGAGACTAGCGGGACATACGAGCAGTACTTC. This codes for CASSQETSGTYEQYF.

This chain uses TRBV19 with TRBJ1-3; D is unresolved. This CDR3 is built from 14 residues. Germline lookup yields CDR1 LNHDA and CDR2 SQIVND (reference sequence). The germline V and J ends were trimmed by 6 bases and 0 bases, with 9 bases remaining between them. CDR3 in DNA: TGTGCCAGTAGCGGGTCTGGCTCTGGAAACACCATATATTTT. This sequence encodes CASSGSGSGNTIYF.

The chain uses TRBV4-3 and TRBJ2-2, with TRBD1 matching over 9 bases. The CDR3 loop spans 19 amino acids. Trimming cost V 4 bases and J 1 base; bases outside gene matches: 13. The germline gives CDR1 LGHNA, CDR2 YSLEER. In nucleotides, the CDR3 is TGCGCCAGCAGCCTATGGATCACAGGGGGCATTGGGAACACCGGGGAGCTGTTTTTT. Its protein product is CASSLWITGGIGNTGELFF.

The chain links TRBV11-2 to TRBJ2-5; D is unclear. The V end lost 8 bases, the J end lost 5 bases, and 6 bases lay between the germline ends. The CDR3 contains 10 residues. CDR1 SGHAT and CDR2 FQNNGV come from the germline V gene. In DNA, the CDR3 is TGTGCCAGCGGCATGGAGACCCAGTACTTC. This gives the protein CASGMETQYF.

The CDR3 reads CASSEIAGEAYNEQFF. In nucleotides, the CDR3 is TGTGCCAGCAGTGAAATAGCGGGAGAAGCCTACAATGAGCAGTTCTTC. V is TRBV25-1 and J is TRBJ2-1; 9 nucleotides agree with TRBD2. Germline V CDR1 and CDR2: MGHDK, SYGVNS. This CDR3 spans 16 amino acids. With 2 bases clipped from V and 2 bases from J, the junction kept 4 bases outside the gene matches. Supplemented by reference TRBV25-1 and TRBJ2-1, the full variable domain reads EADIYQTPRYLVIGTGKKITLECSQTMGHDKMYWYQQDPGMELHLIHYSYGVNSTEKGDLSSESTVSRIRTEHFPLTLESARPSHTSQYLCASSEIAGEAYNEQFFGPGTRLTVL.

The chain couples TRBV7-2 to TRBJ2-7; D perhaps matches TRBD1 (8 bases). The ends were cut back, 5 bases at V and 1 base at J, with 12 bases in the middle. Germline V lookup: CDR1 SGHTA, CDR2 FQGNSA. CDR3 length: 14 residues. DNA of the CDR3: TGTGCCAGCAGCCTACAGGGGGGGTCCTACGAGCAGTACTTC. Translation gives CASSLQGGSYEQYF.

This rearrangement joins TRBV4-1 to TRBJ1-2; no definite D call. Trimming pared 4 bases from V and 10 bases from J, leaving 22 bases between. Germline CDR1 is MGHRA and CDR2 is YSYEKL. The CDR3 contains 15 residues. CDR3 residues: CASSPRSNSPPHYTF. CDR3 nucleotides: TGCGCCAGCAGCCCAAGATCTAACAGCCCTCCCCACTACACCTTC.